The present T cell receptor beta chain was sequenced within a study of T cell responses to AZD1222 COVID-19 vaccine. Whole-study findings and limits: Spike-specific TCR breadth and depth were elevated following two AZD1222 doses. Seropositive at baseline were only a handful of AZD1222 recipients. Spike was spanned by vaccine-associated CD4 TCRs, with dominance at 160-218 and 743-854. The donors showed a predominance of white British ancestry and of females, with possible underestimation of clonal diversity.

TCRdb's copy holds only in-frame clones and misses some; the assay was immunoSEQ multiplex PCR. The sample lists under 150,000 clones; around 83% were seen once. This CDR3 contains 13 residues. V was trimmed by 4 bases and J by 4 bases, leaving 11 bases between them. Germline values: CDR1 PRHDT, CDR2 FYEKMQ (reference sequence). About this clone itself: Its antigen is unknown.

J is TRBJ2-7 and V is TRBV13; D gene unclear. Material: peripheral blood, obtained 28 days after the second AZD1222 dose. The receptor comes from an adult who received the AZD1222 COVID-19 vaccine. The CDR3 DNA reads TGTGCCAGCAGCTCATCCGCAGAATACGAGCAGTACTTC. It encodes CASSSSAEYEQYF.